This is a list of T cell receptor beta chains from one sample in a study of shared clonotypes between healthy human individuals. Using immunoSEQ multiplex PCR, the repertoire was profiled, and TCRdb retains in-frame clones only, with some absent. The table lists roughly 2.2 million clones, just under 95% of them singletons. Sequences were obtained from naive CD4+ T cells from PBMCs. These TCRs come from a man younger than 35 in good health. Some clones in this sample may be carry-over from other donors' samples. Each CDR3 is given with its conserved first and last residue. A D gene is named only where the DNA matches it firmly.

v_gene | d_gene | CDR3aa
TRBV5-6 | TRBD1 | CASSLGWTGGLYTF
TRBV2 | TRBD1 | CASSEYRGPGANVLTF
TRBV9 | NA | CASSVDSSGEQFF
TRBV6-5 | TRBD1 | CASSLNRDSGNTIYF
TRBV19 | TRBD1 | CASSIGLTGTIRATDTQYF
TRBV6-5 | NA | CASSYSTGIRAEAFF
TRBV11-2 | TRBD2 | CASSLILAGSSRTGELFF
TRBV11-2 | TRBD2 | CASSSGLAGGRRDEQYF
TRBV6-5 | NA | CASSLLSVDTGELFF
TRBV18 | NA | CASSPRDRSYEQYF
TRBV11-3 | NA | CASSFSVADTQYF
TRBV18 | NA | CASSPQLESGNEQFF
TRBV19 | NA | CASSIIGGGIAGNTIYF
TRBV28 | NA | CASSSGALYQETQYF
TRBV30 | NA | CAWDSYYNEQFF
TRBV5-1 | NA | CASSPGGGDGYTF
TRBV9 | NA | CASSVSPGDYNEQFF
TRBV7-3 | NA | CASSLTPSGRETQYF
TRBV7-3 | NA | CASSLNGGNEQYF
TRBV5-8 | NA | CASSFAGGVRYF
TRBV4-2 | TRBD2 | CASSQTAGGHNEQFF
TRBV6-1 | NA | CASSEMVGAPNYGYTF
TRBV9 | TRBD2 | CASSVAGGGTYEQYF
TRBV28 | TRBD1 | CASSRDRVGYGTDTQYF
TRBV19 | NA | CASSIVRGGNYGYTF
TRBV9 | NA | CASSPRAPGNIQYF
TRBV11-2 | TRBD1 | CASSLVQGAQIAKNIQYF
TRBV29-1 | NA | CSVQEQIEAFF
TRBV7-9 | NA | CASSTGPYNEQFF
TRBV19 | NA | CASTPPGAFYGYTF
TRBV11-2 | NA | CASSFSQGLPSGNTIYF
TRBV28 | NA | CASSLSKWWGHQGTNEKLFF
TRBV29-1 | TRBD2 | CSVEGVGGSSYNEQFF
TRBV10-3 | NA | CAIRGANSNQPQHF
TRBV4-2 | NA | CASSQDGNRQYF
TRBV7-2 | NA | CASSDRPRDTNGYTF
TRBV7-9 | NA | CASSSGQTFTPNTQYF
TRBV28 | TRBD1 | CASSSRGLSNTEAFF
TRBV7-2 | NA | CASSEGVSGHTDTQYF
TRBV5-6 | NA | CASSLAGSAQDTQYF
TRBV19 | NA | CAGGTGDYGYTF
TRBV11-2 | NA | CASSLDRGNEQFF
TRBV27 | NA | CASSLGAFRTEAFF
TRBV29-1 | NA | CSVEITPAYEQYF
TRBV2 | NA | CASSGGVQETQYF